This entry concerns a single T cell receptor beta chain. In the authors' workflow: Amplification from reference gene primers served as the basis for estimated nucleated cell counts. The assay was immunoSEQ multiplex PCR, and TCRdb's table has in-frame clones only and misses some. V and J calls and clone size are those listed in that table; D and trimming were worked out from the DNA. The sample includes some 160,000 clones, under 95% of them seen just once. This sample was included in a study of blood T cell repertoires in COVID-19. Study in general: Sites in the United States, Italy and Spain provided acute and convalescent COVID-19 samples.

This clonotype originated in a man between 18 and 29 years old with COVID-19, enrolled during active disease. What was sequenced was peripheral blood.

As DNA, the CDR3 is TGTGCCAGCAGTCCCAGGGGGACTAGGAAGGATGAGCAGTTCTTC. Amino acid sequence: CASSPRGTRKDEQFF. The chain links TRBV28 to TRBJ2-1; perhaps TRBD2 as D (8 bases). Germline V CDR1 and CDR2: MDHEN, SYDVKM. V shed 5 bases and J shed 8 bases, with 19 bases lying between them. The CDR3 runs to 15 residues.